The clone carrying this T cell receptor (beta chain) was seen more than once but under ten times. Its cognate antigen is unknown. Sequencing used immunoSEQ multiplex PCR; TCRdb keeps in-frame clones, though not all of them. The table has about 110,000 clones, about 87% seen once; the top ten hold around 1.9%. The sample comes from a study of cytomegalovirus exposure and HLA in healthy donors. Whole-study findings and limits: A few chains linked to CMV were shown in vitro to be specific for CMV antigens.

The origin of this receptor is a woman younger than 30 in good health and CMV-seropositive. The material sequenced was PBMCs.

The DNA of the CDR3 is TGCAGTGCCGGGAGAGAGCAGTACTTC. It yields the protein CSAGREQYF. This chain uses TRBV20-1 with TRBJ2-7; possibly TRBD2 for D (6 bases). V was pared by 6 bases and J by 7 bases, with 7 bases between. CDR1 and CDR2 from the germline V gene are DFQATT and SNEGSKA (reference sequence). This CDR3 contains 9 residues.